Listed below are T cell receptor beta chains from one sample, sequenced in a study of CD8 T cells in Susac syndrome. TCRdb re-analysed the immunoSEQ multiplex PCR reads in MiXCR, keeping a single row per CDR3 protein. The data contain 150,000 to 200,000 distinct CDR3 sequences, 90% to 95% of them singletons. Sequences were obtained from CD4+ T cells from PBMCs. The receptors originated from a human donor in good health. Each CDR3 is given with its conserved first and last residue. Each record gives: clone size, V gene, D gene, J gene, CDR3 DNA, CDR3 protein. A D gene is named only where the DNA matches it firmly. Expanded clones get a size class; other rows say once, few or many, or leave the size out.

size: NA
V: TRBV7-2
D: NA
J: TRBJ1-6
DNA: TGTGCCAGCACCGTTGGAGATTATAATTCACCCCTCCACTTT
CDR3: CASTVGDYNSPLHF

size: NA
V: TRBV12-5
D: NA
J: TRBJ1-2
DNA: TGTGCTAGTGGTTTGTTGGGGGGCAACTATGGCTACACCTTC
CDR3: CASGLLGGNYGYTF

size: NA
V: TRBV29-1
D: NA
J: TRBJ2-2
DNA: TGCAGCGTGGCCCAGGGAAGACCCGGGGAGCTGTTTTTT
CDR3: CSVAQGRPGELFF

size: NA
V: TRBV5-1
D: TRBD2
J: TRBJ2-1
DNA: TGCGCCAGCAGCGCTGAGCGGGGGGGCTACAATGAGCAGTTCTTC
CDR3: CASSAERGGYNEQFF

size: once
V: TRBV30
D: NA
J: TRBJ2-2
DNA: TGTGCCTGGGAAGGATTTGGCACCGGGGAGCTGTTTTTT
CDR3: CAWEGFGTGELFF

size: NA
V: TRBV20-1
D: TRBD1
J: TRBJ1-2
DNA: TGCAGTGCTTTATACCGGGACAGACATTTCTATGGCTACACCTTC
CDR3: CSALYRDRHFYGYTF

size: NA
V: TRBV28
D: NA
J: TRBJ2-3
DNA: TGTGCCAGCAGTCGGGACGGAACAGATACGCAGTATTTT
CDR3: CASSRDGTDTQYF

size: once
V: TRBV12-3/TRBV12-4
D: TRBD1
J: TRBJ1-1
DNA: TGTGCCAGCATCCTGGGAGCAGGGGGCTTGAACACTGAAGCTTTCTTT
CDR3: CASILGAGGLNTEAFF

size: NA
V: TRBV5-1
D: NA
J: TRBJ2-2
DNA: TGCGCCAGCAGCTTGCCAACGGTCAACACCGGGGAGCTGTTTTTT
CDR3: CASSLPTVNTGELFF

size: NA
V: TRBV29-1
D: NA
J: TRBJ1-5
DNA: TGCAGCGTTGGGTCCTCAGGGAGGAATCAGCCCCAGCATTTT
CDR3: CSVGSSGRNQPQHF

size: NA
V: TRBV6-2/TRBV6-3
D: NA
J: TRBJ1-2
DNA: TGTGCCAGCAGTTACTCCGTCCCCGGCTACACCTTC
CDR3: CASSYSVPGYTF

size: NA
V: TRBV15
D: NA
J: TRBJ2-5
DNA: TGTGCCACCAGCAGAATGACCCCAGGGTCGGGAGAGACCCAGTACTTC
CDR3: CATSRMTPGSGETQYF

size: once
V: TRBV5-1
D: TRBD2
J: TRBJ2-5
DNA: TGCGCCAGCAGCTTGGGACTAGCGGGGACCCAAGAGACCCAGTACTTC
CDR3: CASSLGLAGTQETQYF

size: NA
V: TRBV25-1
D: NA
J: TRBJ2-7
DNA: TGTGCCAGCAGTGGAAGTGGGAGCTCCTACGAGCAGTACTTC
CDR3: CASSGSGSSYEQYF

size: NA
V: TRBV14
D: NA
J: TRBJ2-1
DNA: TGTGCCAGCAGCCAAGGTTGGGGGTTCCCCTACAATGAGCAGTTCTTC
CDR3: CASSQGWGFPYNEQFF

size: NA
V: TRBV28
D: NA
J: TRBJ2-1
DNA: TGTGCCAGCAGCCTCCGGAGAGCCTTCAATGAGCAGTTCTTC
CDR3: CASSLRRAFNEQFF

size: NA
V: TRBV7-2
D: NA
J: TRBJ1-4
DNA: TGTGCCAGCGCTCTTGGCCGGGGGGAAAAACTGTTTTTT
CDR3: CASALGRGEKLFF

size: once
V: TRBV29-1
D: NA
J: TRBJ1-1
DNA: TGCAGCGTTGAGCGACAGCTGATGAACACTGAAGCTTTCTTT
CDR3: CSVERQLMNTEAFF

size: NA
V: TRBV7-2
D: NA
J: TRBJ1-6
DNA: TGTGCCAGCACACCCGGGACGCAGAATTCACCCCTCCACTTT
CDR3: CASTPGTQNSPLHF

size: NA
V: TRBV7-6
D: NA
J: TRBJ2-2
DNA: TGTGCTAGCAGCTTAAGCGACGGAATCGGGGAGCTGTTTTTT
CDR3: CASSLSDGIGELFF

size: NA
V: TRBV20-1
D: TRBD2
J: TRBJ2-7
DNA: TGCAGTGCCATTACTCAACTAGCGGGGGCTGGCGAGCAGTACTTC
CDR3: CSAITQLAGAGEQYF

size: NA
V: TRBV3-1
D: NA
J: TRBJ2-2
DNA: TGTGCCAGCAGCCTTACGGGAACCGGGGAGCTGTTTTTT
CDR3: CASSLTGTGELFF

size: NA
V: TRBV24-1
D: TRBD1
J: TRBJ2-5
DNA: TGTGCCACCAGTGATCGAACAGGGGGACAGACCCAGTACTTC
CDR3: CATSDRTGGQTQYF

size: NA
V: TRBV30
D: NA
J: TRBJ1-4
DNA: TGTGCCTGGAACACTGGACAGTTTAATGAAAAACTGTTTTTT
CDR3: CAWNTGQFNEKLFF

size: NA
V: TRBV6-5
D: NA
J: TRBJ2-7
DNA: TGTGCCAGCAGTTACCGAGGGCCTTGGGGGGACGAGCAGTACTTC
CDR3: CASSYRGPWGDEQYF

size: NA
V: TRBV12-3/TRBV12-4
D: TRBD1
J: TRBJ2-1
DNA: TGTGCCAGCAGGCTACCGGGACAGCCCTACAATGAGCAGTTCTTC
CDR3: CASRLPGQPYNEQFF

size: NA
V: TRBV5-1
D: TRBD2
J: TRBJ2-7
DNA: TGCGCCAGCAGGGCGCCCGGGACTAGCGGGGGATCACCCTACGAGCAGTACTTC
CDR3: CASRAPGTSGGSPYEQYF

size: NA
V: TRBV2
D: NA
J: TRBJ2-6
DNA: TGTGCCAGTAGGGTGGCCAACGTCCTGACTTTC
CDR3: CASRVANVLTF

size: NA
V: TRBV9
D: NA
J: TRBJ2-1
DNA: TGTGCCAGCAGCGTAGCTCCGGGGCCAAGCAATGAGCAGTTCTTC
CDR3: CASSVAPGPSNEQFF

size: NA
V: TRBV29-1
D: NA
J: TRBJ2-1
DNA: TGCAGCGTTAGCACCCGGTCCCTCTACAATGAGCAGTTCTTC
CDR3: CSVSTRSLYNEQFF

size: NA
V: TRBV3-1
D: NA
J: TRBJ1-6
DNA: TGTGCCAGCGCCCTGGGGAATTCACCCCTCCACTTT
CDR3: CASALGNSPLHF

size: NA
V: TRBV29-1
D: NA
J: TRBJ2-7
DNA: TGCAGCGTTCGTCCAGGGGCAGCCTACGAGCAGTACTTC
CDR3: CSVRPGAAYEQYF

size: NA
V: TRBV14
D: NA
J: TRBJ2-5
DNA: TGTGCCAGCAGCCAAGGAACCCAAGAGACCCAGTACTTC
CDR3: CASSQGTQETQYF

size: NA
V: TRBV29-1
D: TRBD1
J: TRBJ2-3
DNA: TGCAGCGTAGGCCCCCGGGACAGGGGGCTGGAGGATACGCAGTATTTT
CDR3: CSVGPRDRGLEDTQYF

size: NA
V: TRBV24-1
D: NA
J: TRBJ2-5
DNA: TGTGCCACCAGTGAGGCGGCAGCCCAGGAGACCCAGTACTTC
CDR3: CATSEAAAQETQYF

size: NA
V: TRBV5-1
D: NA
J: TRBJ1-2
DNA: TGCGCCAGCAGCAGCGGCGACAGGAACTATGGCTACACCTTC
CDR3: CASSSGDRNYGYTF

size: NA
V: TRBV20-1
D: NA
J: TRBJ1-1
DNA: TGCAGTGCTAGCCGACAGACCATGAACACTGAAGCTTTCTTT
CDR3: CSASRQTMNTEAFF

size: few
V: TRBV7-3
D: TRBD2
J: TRBJ2-5
DNA: TGTGCCAGCAGCCCGACTAGCGGGGGGGATACCCAGTACTTC
CDR3: CASSPTSGGDTQYF

size: NA
V: TRBV20-1
D: TRBD2
J: TRBJ2-3
DNA: TGCAGTGCGTGGACTAGCGCGAGCACAGATACGCAGTATTTT
CDR3: CSAWTSASTDTQYF